Below, one T cell receptor beta chain is given with its context. Its antigen is still unknown. The record originates from a study of shared clonotypes between healthy human individuals. Overall study context: Plates per donor: three CD4 naive, three CD4 memory, two CD8 naive, one CD8 memory. Study conclusions and caveats: Generation probability values for non-shared clonotypes were lower than those for clonotypes shared by all four donors. Depth was large, yet rarefaction showed that sorted-subset sequencing was incomplete.

Each PCR replicate from the sorted subsets contained 150 to 200 ng DNA, which is 25,000 to 30,000 T cell genomes. Generated by immunoSEQ multiplex PCR, the TCRdb table keeps only in-frame clones and is missing some. Here the sample spans about 1.5 million clones, 95% to 99% being singletons. V dropped 4 bases and J dropped 7; count of bases not matched to a gene: 4. Germline V gene sequence: CDR1 SGHTA, CDR2 FQGNSA. The CDR3 contains 13 residues. Sequencing was performed on naive CD4+ T cells sorted from blood. Subset specified: CD45RA+ positively selected. The chain combines TRBV7-2 with TRBJ2-5; 9 bases are a match to TRBD1. The clonotype comes from a man aged 25-40 years in good health. The CDR3 sequence is CASSSQQGATQYF. DNA of the CDR3: TGTGCCAGCAGCTCGCAACAGGGGGCGACCCAGTACTTC. Variable domain in full (rest from reference TRBV7-2 and TRBJ2-5): GAGVSQSPSNKVTEKGKDVELRCDPISGHTALYWYRQSLGQGLEFLIYFQGNSAPDKSGLPSDRFSAERTGGSVSTLTIQRTQQEDSAVYLCASSSQQGATQYFGPGTRLLVL.